The source of this T cell receptor beta chain is a study of T cell responses to AZD1222 COVID-19 vaccine. Sequencing used immunoSEQ multiplex PCR; TCRdb keeps in-frame clones, though not all of them. The sample shows about 140,000 clones, approximately 90% of them seen only once. Note on this clone: The antigen is undetermined.

Whole-study results and caveats: Repertoire sampling was restricted to post-peak T cell response timepoints.

The germline gives CDR1 SGHRS, CDR2 YFSETQ. The CDR3 sequence is 14 residues long. Trimming at V came to 4 bases and at J to 6 bases, leaving 6 bases not matched to a gene. Sequenced here: peripheral blood, sampled 28 days after the second AZD1222 dose. This sequence joins TRBV5-1 and TRBJ1-2; 10 bases align to TRBD1. This receptor was obtained from an adult who received the AZD1222 COVID-19 vaccine. As DNA, the CDR3 is TGCGCCAGCAGCCGACAGGGGGCAGGAGATGGCTACACCTTC. Translation: CASSRQGAGDGYTF.